This T cell receptor beta chain was identified in a study of control samples from healthy donors and cancer patients (dated by TCRdb to about 2020). A word on this clone: Its specific antigen is unknown. No much larger clone is present one base from it, and per-base qualities are unavailable.

Preparation of the library involved the immunoSEQ multiplex PCR assay. TCRdb obtained this table from immuneACCESS and retained in-frame rearrangements with V and J assigned. These tables miss some clones; where compared with another copy, unresolved V genes account for less than half of the shortfall, and the remainder is unexplained. The sample has about 140,000 clones on record, more than 90% of them singletons. The top ten constitute around 11% of the sample. The clonotype was recovered from a man aged 25-40 years in good health. Input material: blood.

The CDR3 has the sequence CAISSRTGGNEKLFF. The sequenced DNA: TGTGCCATCAGTTCGCGGACAGGGGGGAATGAAAAACTGTTTTTT. This chain joins TRBV10-3 to TRBJ1-4; 10 bases in between match TRBD1. The germline V gene encodes CDR1 ENHRY and CDR2 SYGVKD. The CDR3 runs 15 residues from the cysteine to the phenylalanine. The retained sequence is limited to the CDR3, 45 bases, with the frame set at the first base. Trimming accounts for 5 bases at V and 5 bases at J, while the number of junction bases matched to no gene is 5.